This T cell receptor beta chain originates from a study of T-cell memory formation after mild COVID-19. Study-wide points: For contracting clones, CD4+ ones sat mainly in CM and EM, CD8+ in EMRA. Cross-reactive memory appears to have joined, as suggested by some responding clones showing up in pre-infection memory.

A note on this clonotype: Its antigen is unidentified.

A 5'RACE reaction primed in the constant segment made cDNA libraries of TCR alpha and TCR beta, and these carried sample barcodes and UMIs. One entry per CDR3 protein, called by TCRdb with MiXCR from the 5' RACE reads. Among approximately 500,000 distinct CDR3 sequences listed, approximately 25% were seen once. The CDR3 has 15 amino acids. The junction had 8 bases not matched to a gene; V was cut back by 0 bases and J by 6 bases. The germline CDR1 and CDR2 sequences are DFQATT and SNEGSKA (reference sequence). The receptor comes from an adult woman who had mild COVID-19 (a few samples of this study predate the infection). Cell type and time point are not known. Sequenced input: PBMCs or a T cell subset sorted from them (not recorded which). The chain carries TRBV20-1 and TRBJ2-1; 7 bases line up with TRBD2. The CDR3 here is CSAREGGSWGNEQFF. The CDR3 DNA reads TGCAGTGCTAGAGAGGGCGGGAGCTGGGGCAATGAGCAGTTCTTC.